One sample yielded the 13 T cell receptor beta chains listed below, sequenced in a study of T cells in localized non-small cell lung cancer. The table came from immunoSEQ multiplex PCR; TCRdb's copy has only in-frame clones and leaves some out. This sample has 65,000 to 80,000 clones; approximately 88% occur once, and the top ten carry 1.3%. The source material was peripheral blood, sampled before any cancer treatment. The receptors originated from a female donor aged 60 or older with stage I lung adenocarcinoma.

J is TRBJ1-3 and V is TRBV11-3, with D maybe TRBD1 (5 bases). The CDR3 length is 16 residues. Germline lookup yields CDR1 SGHNT and CDR2 YENEEA. Trimming removed 5 bases from V and 4 bases from J, with 18 bases in between. The DNA for the CDR3 is TGTGCCAGCAGCCAACGCAATACCTACAGGGGAAACACCATATATTTT. Its translation is CASSQRNTYRGNTIYF.

The rearrangement links TRBV5-6 to TRBJ2-5; 7 nucleotides align to TRBD1. CDR1 is SGHDT, CDR2 YYEEEE, per germline. V shed 4 bases, J shed 5 bases, and the junction held 5 bases outside the gene matches. This CDR3 has 13 amino acids. The CDR3 nucleotides are TGTGCCAGCAGCCACGACAGGGAGGAGACCCAGTACTTC. Its protein product is CASSHDREETQYF.

The CDR3 protein is CASTRPRGRGGETQYF. The DNA for the CDR3 is TGTGCCAGCACCCGACCCAGAGGGAGAGGGGGAGAGACCCAGTACTTC. The rearrangement links TRBV2 to TRBJ2-5; possible D gene TRBD1, 6 bases. The V gene's germline CDR1 is SNHLY and CDR2 FYNNEI. The CDR3 runs 16 residues. V lost 7 bases to trimming and J lost 4 bases, with 22 bases between them.

The chain combines TRBV6-6 with TRBJ2-7; TRBD1 matches at 7 bases. V lost 6 bases and J lost 4; bases outside the gene matches: 9. Germline V CDR1 and CDR2: MNHNY, SVGAGI (reference sequence). CDR3 size: 14 residues. The DNA for the CDR3 is TGTGCCAGCAGATTGGGACAGCGTATGTACGAGCAGTACTTC. Amino acid sequence: CASRLGQRMYEQYF.

The gene calls are TRBV5-1 and TRBJ2-7; weak D call: TRBD1 (5 bases). This CDR3 is 14 amino acids long. CDR1 and CDR2 from the germline V gene are SGHRS and YFSETQ. The V end was cut by 6 bases, the J end by 1 base, with 14 bases between. The CDR3 here is CASNQLGQSYEQYF. For the CDR3, the DNA is TGCGCCAGCAACCAATTGGGGCAATCCTACGAGCAGTACTTC.

In this sample, this clone turned up once. The J gene is TRBJ2-3, the V gene TRBV29-1; D is possibly TRBD2 (5 bases). Trimming took 1 base from V and 0 from J, leaving 8 bases between them. The germline CDR1 and CDR2 sequences are SQVTM and ANQGSEA. This CDR3 spans 14 amino acids. The DNA of the CDR3 is TGCAGCGTTGAAGGCAGGACTAGCACAGATACGCAGTATTTT. It yields the protein CSVEGRTSTDTQYF.

CDR3 residues: CASSGQDYSPLHF. CDR3 nucleotides: TGTGCCAGCAGCGGACAGGACTATTCACCCCTCCACTTT. V gene TRBV6-1 combines with J gene TRBJ1-6, with 7 positions matching TRBD1. The CDR3 covers 13 residues. Germline-derived CDR1 and CDR2 are MNHNS and SASEGT. J lost 8 bases, V lost 6 bases, and 4 bases had no gene match.

This clone was recorded only once. This chain links TRBV27 with TRBJ2-5, with TRBD2 matching over 16 bases. Germline V gene sequence: CDR1 MNHEY, CDR2 SMNVEV (reference sequence). V was clipped by 1 base and J by 5 bases; unmatched bases: 10. The CDR3 sequence is 19 residues long. The CDR3 region has the DNA TGTGCCAGCAGTTTATACCTTCCGGGACTAGCGGGGGGGCCGGAGACCCAGTACTTC. It specifies CASSLYLPGLAGGPETQYF.

This clone appeared a single time. The rearrangement joins TRBV6-6 to TRBJ1-5, with 8 bases matching TRBD1. The CDR3 consists of 15 residues. The V gene's germline CDR1 is MNHNY and CDR2 SVGAGI (reference sequence). Trimming removed 5 bases from V and 7 bases from J; junction bases left unmatched: 10. CDR3 nucleotides: TGTGCCAGCAGTGCCCAGGGGGCGCGAGGGCAGCCCCAGCATTTT. It is translated as CASSAQGARGQPQHF.

The CDR3 nucleotides are TGTGCCAGCAGTGTTGACAGGATTAATGAAAAACTGTTTTTT. It is translated as CASSVDRINEKLFF. The rearrangement links TRBV2 to TRBJ1-4; TRBD1 might be the D (6 bases). Germline assignment: CDR1 SNHLY and CDR2 FYNNEI. V dropped 4 bases and J dropped 4 bases, with 10 bases sitting between them. The CDR3 sequence is 14 residues long.

This chain uses TRBV7-2 with TRBJ2-5; perhaps TRBD1 as D (6 bases). CDR1 is SGHTA, CDR2 FQGNSA, per germline. There are 14 residues in the CDR3. V was clipped by 1 base and J by 6 bases, with 12 bases between them. The DNA for the CDR3 is TGTGCCAGCAGCTTAGGCCGAGGGGGTAAGACCCAGTACTTC. Its translation: CASSLGRGGKTQYF.

The chain employs TRBV18 and TRBJ2-7; D might be TRBD1 (6 bases). Trimming removed 3 bases from V and 6 bases from J, with 18 bases in between. CDR3 length equals 15 residues. Germline V gene lookup returns CDR1 KGHSH and CDR2 LQKENI. The CDR3 region has the DNA TGTGCCAGCTCACCCGTACAGGGAGATTTGGGCGAGCAGTACTTC. This translates into CASSPVQGDLGEQYF.

The gene calls are TRBV6-1 and TRBJ1-2, with D unclear. CDR1 and CDR2 from the germline V gene are MNHNS and SASEGT. The CDR3 loop spans 15 amino acids. The V and J ends lost 1 base and 4 bases respectively, with 13 bases between them. CDR3 sequence: CASSEEGGSIYGYTF. In DNA, the CDR3 is TGTGCCAGCAGTGAAGAAGGAGGAAGTATCTATGGCTACACCTTC.